The sequence of this T cell receptor (beta chain) was determined in a study of cytomegalovirus exposure and HLA in healthy donors. Study outcomes and limitations: Immune exposure data for these donors was limited to CMV serostatus. Reports described diagnosis of cytomegalovirus status by the classifier as highly specific and sensitive.

Donors were nominally healthy when sampled, though unrecorded immune exposures were likely. PCR primers comprised 60 Vbeta and 13 Jbeta primers. This table comes from immunoSEQ multiplex PCR, and its TCRdb copy is limited to in-frame clones, with some not included. The sample records more than 90,000 clones, approximately 71% being singletons. In the case of this clone: What it recognizes is unknown.

The germline gives CDR1 MDHEN, CDR2 SYDVKM. The CDR3 totals 12 residues. The V and J ends lost 4 bases and 6 bases respectively, with 10 bases between them. The sequencing input was PBMCs. The origin of this receptor is a man between 45 and 60 years old in good health and CMV-seronegative. The chain joins TRBV28 to TRBJ2-7; a weak D match, TRBD1 (6 bases). This chain's CDR3 is CASSSQGLEQYV. The CDR3 DNA sequence: TGTGCCAGCAGTTCACAGGGTCTCGAGCAGTACGTC.